A selection of T cell receptor beta chains follows, all from one sample in a study of shared clonotypes between healthy human individuals. Method: immunoSEQ multiplex PCR; TCRdb's copy keeps in-frame clones and lacks some. The table has around 2,100,000 clones, 85% to 95% seen once. Specimen: naive CD8+ T cells sorted from blood. The source is a man between 18 and 29 years old in good health. Each CDR3 is given with its conserved first and last residue. Each record gives: V gene, clone size, J gene, D gene, CDR3 protein, CDR3 DNA. The D gene is left open where the match is weak. Size is stated for part of the rows, as once, few or many counts, or as a class when the clone is expanded.

>TRBV27|.|TRBJ2-7|.
CASSLSVSLGEQYF
TGTGCCAGCAGTTTATCGGTCTCCCTGGGGGAGCAGTACTTC
>TRBV7-4|.|TRBJ2-7|.
CASSSWTGREYEQYF
TGTGCCAGCAGCTCCTGGACAGGGAGGGAATACGAGCAGTACTTC
>TRBV9|.|TRBJ2-1|TRBD1
CASSGTGIEQFF
TGTGCCAGCAGCGGGACAGGGATTGAGCAGTTCTTC
>TRBV7-9|.|TRBJ2-5|.
CASSSAERQETQYF
TGTGCCAGCAGCTCAGCAGAGCGGCAAGAGACCCAGTACTTC
>TRBV6-5|.|TRBJ1-1|.
CASSQGVNTEAFF
TGTGCCAGCAGTCAAGGAGTGAACACTGAAGCTTTCTTT
>TRBV18|.|TRBJ2-5|.
CASSPIHPSYQETQYF
TGTGCCAGCTCACCAATCCATCCAAGCTACCAAGAGACCCAGTACTTC
>TRBV19|few|TRBJ1-1|.
CASSIDHGMNTEAFF
TGTGCCAGTAGTATAGATCACGGGATGAACACTGAAGCTTTCTTT
>TRBV5-4|.|TRBJ2-1|.
CASSSPGTSSYNEQFF
TGTGCCAGCAGCTCCCCCGGGACGAGCTCCTACAATGAGCAGTTCTTC
>TRBV7-9|.|TRBJ2-1|TRBD1
CASSQNRDRAYNEQFF
TGTGCCAGCAGCCAGAACCGGGACAGGGCTTACAATGAGCAGTTCTTC
>TRBV5-4|.|TRBJ1-2|.
CASSSRGGYGYTF
TGTGCCAGCAGCTCCAGGGGCGGCTATGGCTACACCTTC
>TRBV25-1|few|TRBJ1-2|.
CASSEFYGGYTF
TGTGCCAGCAGTGAATTTTACGGCGGCTACACCTTC
>TRBV6-1|.|TRBJ2-7|TRBD1
CASRARTGPSYEQYF
TGTGCCAGCAGGGCCCGGACAGGGCCAAGTTACGAGCAGTACTTC
>TRBV11-1|.|TRBJ2-7|.
CASSSGSYEQYF
TGTGCCAGCAGCTCGGGGAGCTACGAGCAGTACTTC
>TRBV7-9|once|TRBJ1-2|.
CASSLAPGPDYGYTF
TGTGCCAGCAGCTTAGCGCCCGGGCCCGACTATGGCTACACCTTC
>TRBV7-2|.|TRBJ2-3|TRBD2
CASSLAVVGLAVTTDTQYF
TGTGCCAGCAGCTTAGCAGTCGTTGGACTAGCGGTTACCACAGATACGCAGTATTTT
>TRBV20-1|once|TRBJ1-1|.
CSDNTEAFF
TGCAGTGACAACACTGAAGCTTTCTTT
>TRBV7-8|.|TRBJ2-3|.
CASSQSLREDSTDTQYF
TGTGCCAGCAGCCAGAGCCTCCGGGAAGACAGCACAGATACGCAGTATTTT
>TRBV4-3|once|TRBJ2-1|TRBD1
CASSEGRDSIYNEQFF
TGCGCCAGCAGCGAAGGCCGGGACAGTATTTACAATGAGCAGTTCTTC
>TRBV5-4|.|TRBJ2-3|.
CASSPPTESTDTQYF
TGTGCCAGCAGCCCACCTACAGAGAGCACAGATACGCAGTATTTT
>TRBV27|once|TRBJ1-1|.
CASSLAGTEAFF
TGTGCCAGCAGTTTAGCCGGCACTGAAGCTTTCTTT
>TRBV2|.|TRBJ2-1|.
CASSEDGSLYNEQFF
TGTGCCAGCAGTGAAGACGGGAGCCTCTACAATGAGCAGTTCTTC
>TRBV10-2|.|TRBJ2-7|.
CASSEVSSYEQYF
TGCGCCAGCAGTGAGGTCAGCTCCTACGAGCAGTACTTC
>TRBV19|few|TRBJ2-7|.
CASSPARSYEQYF
TGTGCCAGTAGTCCAGCGCGCTCTTACGAGCAGTACTTC
>TRBV10-1|.|TRBJ2-1|TRBD2
CASSEGTHGLADYNEQFF
TGCGCCAGCAGTGAGGGGACACATGGACTAGCCGACTACAATGAGCAGTTCTTC
>TRBV4-3|.|TRBJ2-5|.
CASSQGQGIGETQYF
TGCGCCAGCAGCCAGGGGCAGGGGATCGGGGAGACCCAGTACTTC
>TRBV27|.|TRBJ2-1|.
CASSPPETAYNEQFF
TGTGCCAGCAGTCCCCCAGAGACAGCTTACAATGAGCAGTTCTTC
>TRBV30|.|TRBJ1-2|.
CAWSPPAGPGYTF
TGTGCCTGGAGTCCCCCGGCGGGGCCTGGCTACACCTTC
>TRBV6-5|.|TRBJ2-5|TRBD1
CASSYGFAGGETQYF
TGTGCCAGCAGTTACGGGTTTGCAGGGGGAGAGACCCAGTACTTC
>TRBV9|once|TRBJ1-1|.
CASSASGETEAFF
TGTGCCAGCAGCGCCTCAGGGGAGACTGAAGCTTTCTTT
>TRBV30|.|TRBJ2-7|.
CAWSMGPSYEQYF
TGTGCCTGGAGCATGGGGCCCTCCTACGAGCAGTACTTC
>TRBV4-1|once|TRBJ1-1|.
CASSQVPPGSVTEAFF
TGCGCCAGCAGCCAAGTGCCGCCTGGGTCGGTCACTGAAGCTTTCTTT
>TRBV27|.|TRBJ2-7|TRBD1
CASSLGQGYYEQYF
TGTGCCAGCAGTTTGGGACAGGGTTACTACGAGCAGTACTTC
>TRBV27|.|TRBJ2-7|TRBD2
CASRDSSGRGPVYEQYF
TGTGCCAGCAGGGACTCTAGCGGGAGGGGCCCCGTCTACGAGCAGTACTTC
>TRBV2|.|TRBJ1-5|.
CASSRGSQDWYQPQHF
TGTGCCAGCAGCCGAGGATCCCAAGACTGGTATCAGCCCCAGCATTTT
>TRBV28|.|TRBJ2-3|.
CASSLGGSSTDTQYF
TGTGCCAGCAGTTTAGGCGGGTCTAGCACAGATACGCAGTATTTT
>TRBV4-1|.|TRBJ2-7|TRBD2
CASSQEPGLAIEYF
TGCGCCAGCAGCCAGGAACCGGGACTAGCGATCGAATACTTC
>TRBV6-7|.|TRBJ1-1|.
CASSSQQGMNTEAFF
TGTGCCAGCAGTTCCCAACAGGGTATGAACACTGAAGCTTTCTTT
>TRBV7-9|.|TRBJ2-1|TRBD1
CASSLVDFGTGLYNEQFF
TGTGCCAGCAGCTTAGTGGACTTCGGGACAGGACTTTACAATGAGCAGTTCTTC
>TRBV4-1|.|TRBJ1-2|.
CASSQAGTGYGYTF
TGCGCCAGCAGCCAAGCCGGGACGGGCTATGGCTACACCTTC
>TRBV6-1|.|TRBJ2-1|.
CASSETGIRYNEQFF
TGTGCCAGCAGTGAAACAGGGATTCGGTACAATGAGCAGTTCTTC
>TRBV5-4|.|TRBJ2-2|.
CASSTAVGQTGELFF
TGTGCCAGCAGCACCGCGGTTGGGCAAACCGGGGAGCTGTTTTTT
>TRBV15|.|TRBJ1-2|.
CATSRDLLEGLTGYTF
TGTGCCACCAGCAGAGATCTTTTGGAGGGGTTAACTGGCTACACCTTC
>TRBV6-5|.|TRBJ1-1|TRBD1
CASNSGGNTEAFF
TGTGCCAGCAATTCAGGGGGGAACACTGAAGCTTTCTTT
>TRBV5-1|.|TRBJ2-7|.
CASSLGGGYEQYF
TGCGCCAGCAGCTTGGGCGGAGGGTACGAGCAGTACTTC
>TRBV5-4|.|TRBJ1-1|.
CASSLFRDTEAFF
TGTGCCAGCAGCTTGTTCAGAGACACTGAAGCTTTCTTT
>TRBV7-9|once|TRBJ2-3|.
CASSFPLGDSTDTQYF
TGTGCCAGCAGCTTCCCCCTCGGGGACAGCACAGATACGCAGTATTTT